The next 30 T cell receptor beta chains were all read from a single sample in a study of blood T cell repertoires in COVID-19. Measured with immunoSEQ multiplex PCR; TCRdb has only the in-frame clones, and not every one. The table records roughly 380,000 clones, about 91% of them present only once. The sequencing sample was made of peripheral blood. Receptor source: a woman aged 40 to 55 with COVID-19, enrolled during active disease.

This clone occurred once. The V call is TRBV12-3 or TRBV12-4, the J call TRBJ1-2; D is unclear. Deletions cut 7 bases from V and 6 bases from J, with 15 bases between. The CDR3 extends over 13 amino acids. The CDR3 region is CASIQRRGNGYTF. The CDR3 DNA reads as TGTGCCAGCATCCAAAGAAGAGGGAATGGCTACACCTTC.

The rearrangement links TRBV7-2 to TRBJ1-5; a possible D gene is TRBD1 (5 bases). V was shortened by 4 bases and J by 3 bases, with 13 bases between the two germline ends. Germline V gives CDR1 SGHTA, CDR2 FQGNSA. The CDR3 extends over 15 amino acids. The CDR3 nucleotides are TGTGCCAGCAGCTCTTACCCGGGACTCAATCAGCCCCAGCATTTT. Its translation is CASSSYPGLNQPQHF. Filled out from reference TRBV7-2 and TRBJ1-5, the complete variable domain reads GAGVSQSPSNKVTEKGKDVELRCDPISGHTALYWYRQSLGQGLEFLIYFQGNSAPDKSGLPSDRFSAERTGGSVSTLTIQRTQQEDSAVYLCASSSYPGLNQPQHFGDGTRLSIL.

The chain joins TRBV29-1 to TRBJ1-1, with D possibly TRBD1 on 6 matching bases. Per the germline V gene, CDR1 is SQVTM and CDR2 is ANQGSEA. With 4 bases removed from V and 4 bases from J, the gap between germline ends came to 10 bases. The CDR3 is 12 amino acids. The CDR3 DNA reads TGCAGCGTTGGGACAGCCCCCACTGAAGCTTTCTTT. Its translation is CSVGTAPTEAFF.

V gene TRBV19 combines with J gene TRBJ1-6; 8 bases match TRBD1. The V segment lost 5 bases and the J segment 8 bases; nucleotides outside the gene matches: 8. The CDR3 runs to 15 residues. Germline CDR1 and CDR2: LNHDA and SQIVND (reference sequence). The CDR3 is CASSPGQGTDSPLHF. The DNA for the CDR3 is TGTGCCAGTAGTCCAGGACAGGGAACGGATTCACCCCTCCACTTT.

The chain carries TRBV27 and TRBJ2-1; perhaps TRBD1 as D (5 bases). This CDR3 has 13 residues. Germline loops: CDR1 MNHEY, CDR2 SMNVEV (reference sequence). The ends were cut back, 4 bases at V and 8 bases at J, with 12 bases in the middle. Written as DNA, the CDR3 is TGTGCCAGCAGTTCCTGGCAGGGCGATGAGCAGTTCTTC. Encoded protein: CASSSWQGDEQFF.

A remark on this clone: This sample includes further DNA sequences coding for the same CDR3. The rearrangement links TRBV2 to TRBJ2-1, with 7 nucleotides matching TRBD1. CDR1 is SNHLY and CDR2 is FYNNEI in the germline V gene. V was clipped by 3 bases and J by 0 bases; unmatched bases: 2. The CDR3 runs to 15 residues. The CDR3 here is CASSEDRSSYNEQFF. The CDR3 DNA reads TGTGCCAGCAGTGAGGACAGGAGCTCCTACAATGAGCAGTTCTTC.

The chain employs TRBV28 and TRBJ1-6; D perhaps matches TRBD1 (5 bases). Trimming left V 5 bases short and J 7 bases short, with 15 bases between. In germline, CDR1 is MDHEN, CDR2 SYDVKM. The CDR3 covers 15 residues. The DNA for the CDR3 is TGTGCCAGCAGTGGAGGGGCAGGGCAAAATTCACCCCTCCACTTT. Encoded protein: CASSGGAGQNSPLHF.

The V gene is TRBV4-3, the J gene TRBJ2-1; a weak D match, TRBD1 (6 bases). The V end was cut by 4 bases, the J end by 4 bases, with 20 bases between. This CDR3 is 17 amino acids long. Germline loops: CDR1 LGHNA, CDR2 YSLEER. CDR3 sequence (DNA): TGCGCCAGCAGCCCCCACCCCCGAGGGGGAAGGTACAATGAGCAGTTCTTC. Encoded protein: CASSPHPRGGRYNEQFF.

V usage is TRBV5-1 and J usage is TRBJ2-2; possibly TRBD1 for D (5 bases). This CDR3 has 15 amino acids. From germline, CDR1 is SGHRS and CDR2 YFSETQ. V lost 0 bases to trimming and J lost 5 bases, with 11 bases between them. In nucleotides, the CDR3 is TGCGCCAGCAGCTTGGGCAGGGCGTGGACCGGGGAGCTGTTTTTT. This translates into CASSLGRAWTGELFF.

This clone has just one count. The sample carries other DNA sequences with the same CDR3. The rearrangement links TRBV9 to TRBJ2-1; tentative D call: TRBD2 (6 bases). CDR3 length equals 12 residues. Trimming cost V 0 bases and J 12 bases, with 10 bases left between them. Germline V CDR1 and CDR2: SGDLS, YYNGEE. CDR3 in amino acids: CASSVGSGSQFF. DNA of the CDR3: TGTGCCAGCAGCGTAGGGAGCGGGTCGCAGTTCTTC.

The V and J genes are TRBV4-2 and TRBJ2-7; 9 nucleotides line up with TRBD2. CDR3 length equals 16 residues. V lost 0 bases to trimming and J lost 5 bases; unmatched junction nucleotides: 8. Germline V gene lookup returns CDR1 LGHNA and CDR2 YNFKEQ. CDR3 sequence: CASSQEPGLARHEQYF. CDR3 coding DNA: TGTGCCAGCAGCCAAGAGCCGGGACTAGCTCGGCACGAGCAGTACTTC.

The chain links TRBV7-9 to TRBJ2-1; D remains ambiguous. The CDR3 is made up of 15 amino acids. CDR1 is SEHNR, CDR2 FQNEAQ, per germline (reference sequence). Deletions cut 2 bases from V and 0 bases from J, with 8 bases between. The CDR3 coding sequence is TGTGCCAGCAGCTTACTTCAGAACTCCTACAATGAGCAGTTCTTC. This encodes CASSLLQNSYNEQFF.

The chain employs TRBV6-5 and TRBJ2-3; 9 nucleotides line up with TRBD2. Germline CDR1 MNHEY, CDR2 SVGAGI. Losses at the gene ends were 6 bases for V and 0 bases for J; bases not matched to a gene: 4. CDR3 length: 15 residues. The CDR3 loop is CASSVLAGSTDTQYF. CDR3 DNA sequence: TGTGCCAGCAGCGTACTAGCGGGTAGCACAGATACGCAGTATTTT.

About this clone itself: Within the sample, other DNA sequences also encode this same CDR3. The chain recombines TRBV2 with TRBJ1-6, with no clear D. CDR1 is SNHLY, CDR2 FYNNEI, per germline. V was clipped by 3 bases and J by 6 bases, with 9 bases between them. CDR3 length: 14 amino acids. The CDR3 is CASSEARINSPLHF. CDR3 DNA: TGTGCCAGCAGTGAGGCCAGGATTAATTCACCCCTCCACTTT.

Here the CDR3 reads CASSGLTGDGYTF. The DNA for the CDR3 is TGTGCCAGCAGTGGCTTAACAGGGGACGGCTACACCTTC. The chain joins TRBV2 to TRBJ1-2, with 7 bases fitting TRBD1. Losses at the gene ends were 4 bases for V and 8 bases for J; bases not matched to a gene: 7. CDR3 length equals 13 residues. Germline V gene sequence: CDR1 SNHLY, CDR2 FYNNEI.

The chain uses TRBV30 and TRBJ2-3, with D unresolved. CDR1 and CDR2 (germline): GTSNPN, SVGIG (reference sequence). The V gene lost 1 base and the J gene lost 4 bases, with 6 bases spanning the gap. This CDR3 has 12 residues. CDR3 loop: CAWSDPADTQYF. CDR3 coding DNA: TGTGCCTGGAGTGATCCGGCAGATACGCAGTATTTT.

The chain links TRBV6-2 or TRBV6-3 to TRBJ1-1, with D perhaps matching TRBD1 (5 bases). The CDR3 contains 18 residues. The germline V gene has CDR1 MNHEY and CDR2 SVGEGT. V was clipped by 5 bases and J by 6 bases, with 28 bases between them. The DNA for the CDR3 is TGTGCCAGCAGTACGTTTTTCCCCGGGGGAGCAACCGGCCCTGAAGCTTTCTTT. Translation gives CASSTFFPGGATGPEAFF.

CDR3 protein: CASSRGGQTIYGYTF. The CDR3 coding sequence is TGTGCCAGCAGCAGAGGGGGCCAGACAATCTATGGCTACACCTTC. The chain employs TRBV7-9 and TRBJ1-2, with 7 nucleotides matching TRBD1. Germline CDR1 SEHNR, CDR2 FQNEAQ (reference sequence). V gave up 5 bases and J gave up 4 bases; unmatched junction bases: 10. The CDR3 totals 15 residues.

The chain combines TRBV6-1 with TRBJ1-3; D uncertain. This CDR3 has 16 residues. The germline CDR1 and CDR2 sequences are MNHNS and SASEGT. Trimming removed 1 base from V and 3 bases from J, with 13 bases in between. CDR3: CASSEGSPGFGNTIYF. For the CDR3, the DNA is TGTGCCAGCAGTGAAGGGTCCCCAGGTTTTGGAAACACCATATATTTT.

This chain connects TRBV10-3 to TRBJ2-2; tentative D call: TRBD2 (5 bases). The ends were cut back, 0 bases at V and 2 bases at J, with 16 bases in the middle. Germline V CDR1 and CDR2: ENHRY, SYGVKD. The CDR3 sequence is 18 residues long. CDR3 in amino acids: CAISESSQARLNTGELFF. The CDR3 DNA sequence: TGTGCCATCAGTGAGTCGAGTCAGGCCCGACTAAACACCGGGGAGCTGTTTTTT.

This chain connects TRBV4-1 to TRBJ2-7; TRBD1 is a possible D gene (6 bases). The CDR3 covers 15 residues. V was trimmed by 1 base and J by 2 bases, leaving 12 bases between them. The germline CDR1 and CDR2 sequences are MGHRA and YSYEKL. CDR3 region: CASSQAPQGTYEQYF. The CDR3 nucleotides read TGCGCCAGCAGCCAAGCCCCGCAGGGGACCTACGAGCAGTACTTC.

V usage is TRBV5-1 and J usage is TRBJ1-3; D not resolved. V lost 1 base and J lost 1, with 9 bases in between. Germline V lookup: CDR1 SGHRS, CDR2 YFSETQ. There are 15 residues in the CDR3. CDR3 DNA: TGCGCCAGCAGCTTGAGTTTACAATCTGGAAACACCATATATTTT. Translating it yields CASSLSLQSGNTIYF.

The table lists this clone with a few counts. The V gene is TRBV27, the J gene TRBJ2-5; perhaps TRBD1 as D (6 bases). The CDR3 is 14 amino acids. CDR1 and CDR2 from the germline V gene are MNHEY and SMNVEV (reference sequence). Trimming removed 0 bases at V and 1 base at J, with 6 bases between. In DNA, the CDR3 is TGTGCCAGCAGTTTATCGGACAGCCAAGAGACCCAGTACTTC. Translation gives CASSLSDSQETQYF.

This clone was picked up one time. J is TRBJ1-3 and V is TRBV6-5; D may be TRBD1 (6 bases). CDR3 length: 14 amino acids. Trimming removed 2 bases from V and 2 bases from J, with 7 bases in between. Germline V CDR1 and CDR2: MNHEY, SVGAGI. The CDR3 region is CASSYAGAGNTIYF. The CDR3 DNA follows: TGTGCCAGCAGTTACGCAGGGGCTGGAAACACCATATATTTT.

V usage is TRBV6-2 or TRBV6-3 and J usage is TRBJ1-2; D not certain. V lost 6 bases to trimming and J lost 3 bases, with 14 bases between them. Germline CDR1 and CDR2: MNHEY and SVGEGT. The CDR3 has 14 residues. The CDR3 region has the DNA TGTGCCAGCAGCCCACGGAGCGGGCACTATGGCTACACCTTC. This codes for CASSPRSGHYGYTF.

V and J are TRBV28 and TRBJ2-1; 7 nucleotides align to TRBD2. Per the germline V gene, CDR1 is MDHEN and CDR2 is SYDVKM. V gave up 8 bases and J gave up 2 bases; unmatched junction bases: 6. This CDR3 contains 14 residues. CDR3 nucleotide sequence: TGTGCCAGCGTGGGGGGGAGGGCCTACAATGAGCAGTTCTTC. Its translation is CASVGGRAYNEQFF.

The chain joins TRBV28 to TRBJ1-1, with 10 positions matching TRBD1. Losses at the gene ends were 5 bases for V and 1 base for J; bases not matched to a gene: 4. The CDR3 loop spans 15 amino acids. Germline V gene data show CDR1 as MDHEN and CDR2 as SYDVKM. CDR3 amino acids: CASSGGQGWNTEAFF. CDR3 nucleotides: TGTGCCAGCAGTGGGGGACAGGGGTGGAACACTGAAGCTTTCTTT.

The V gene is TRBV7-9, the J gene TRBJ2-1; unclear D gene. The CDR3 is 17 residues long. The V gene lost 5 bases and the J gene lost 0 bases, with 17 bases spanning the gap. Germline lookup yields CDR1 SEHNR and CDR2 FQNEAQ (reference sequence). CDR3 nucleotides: TGTGCCAGCAGCAAACGCCCGGGTTCTAGCTCCTACAATGAGCAGTTCTTC. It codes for CASSKRPGSSSYNEQFF.

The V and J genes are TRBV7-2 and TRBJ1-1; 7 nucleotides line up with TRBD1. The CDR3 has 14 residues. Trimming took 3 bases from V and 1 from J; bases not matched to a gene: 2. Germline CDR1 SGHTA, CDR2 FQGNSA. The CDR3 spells CASSFGQANTEAFF. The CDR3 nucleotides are TGTGCCAGCAGCTTTGGACAGGCGAACACTGAAGCTTTCTTT.

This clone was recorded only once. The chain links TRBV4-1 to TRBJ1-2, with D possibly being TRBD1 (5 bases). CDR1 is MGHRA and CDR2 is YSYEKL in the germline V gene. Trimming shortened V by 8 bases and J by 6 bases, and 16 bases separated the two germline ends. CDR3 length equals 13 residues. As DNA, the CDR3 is TGCGCCAGCGCCGGGGTGGGGGGAGATGGCTACACCTTC. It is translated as CASAGVGGDGYTF.